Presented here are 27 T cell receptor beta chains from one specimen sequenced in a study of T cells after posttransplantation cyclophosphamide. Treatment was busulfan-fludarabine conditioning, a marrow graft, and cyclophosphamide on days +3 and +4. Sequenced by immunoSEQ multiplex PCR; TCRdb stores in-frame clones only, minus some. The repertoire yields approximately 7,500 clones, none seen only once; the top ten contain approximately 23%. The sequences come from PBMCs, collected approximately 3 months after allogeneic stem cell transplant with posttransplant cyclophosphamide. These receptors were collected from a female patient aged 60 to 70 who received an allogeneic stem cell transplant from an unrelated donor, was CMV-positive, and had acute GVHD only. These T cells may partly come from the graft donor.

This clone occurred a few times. The CDR3 region is CASRPGLAGVETQYF. The CDR3 DNA sequence: TGTGCCAGCAGACCCGGACTAGCGGGAGTTGAGACCCAGTACTTC. This rearrangement joins TRBV12-3 or TRBV12-4 to TRBJ2-5; 13 bases are shared with TRBD2. This CDR3 has 15 residues. V lost 6 bases, J lost 5 bases, and 6 bases stayed unmatched.

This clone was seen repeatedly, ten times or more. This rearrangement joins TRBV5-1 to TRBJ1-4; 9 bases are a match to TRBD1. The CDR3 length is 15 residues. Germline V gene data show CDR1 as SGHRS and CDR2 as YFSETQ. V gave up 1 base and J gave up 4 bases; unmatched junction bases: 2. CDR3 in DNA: TGCGCCAGCAGCTTGAGACAGGGGGGTAATGAAAAACTGTTTTTT. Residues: CASSLRQGGNEKLFF.

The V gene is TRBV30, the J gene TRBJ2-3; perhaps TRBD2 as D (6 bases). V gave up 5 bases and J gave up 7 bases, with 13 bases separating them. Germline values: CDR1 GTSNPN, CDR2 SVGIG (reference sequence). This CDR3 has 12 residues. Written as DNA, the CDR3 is TGTGCCTGGGATTCCACTAGCTATACGCAGTATTTT. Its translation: CAWDSTSYTQYF. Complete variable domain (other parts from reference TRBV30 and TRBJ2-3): SQTIHQWPATLVQPVGSPLSLECTVEGTSNPNLYWYRQAAGRGLQLLFYSVGIGQISSEVPQNLSASRPQDRQFILSSKKLLLSDSGFYLCAWDSTSYTQYFGPGTRLTVL.

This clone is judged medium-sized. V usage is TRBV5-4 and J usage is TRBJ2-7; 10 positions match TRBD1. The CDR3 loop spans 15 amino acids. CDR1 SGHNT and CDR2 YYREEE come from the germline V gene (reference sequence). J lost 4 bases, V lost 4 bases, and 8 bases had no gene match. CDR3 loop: CASSARDRGTYEQYF. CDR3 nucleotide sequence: TGTGCCAGCAGCGCCCGGGACAGGGGAACTTACGAGCAGTACTTC.

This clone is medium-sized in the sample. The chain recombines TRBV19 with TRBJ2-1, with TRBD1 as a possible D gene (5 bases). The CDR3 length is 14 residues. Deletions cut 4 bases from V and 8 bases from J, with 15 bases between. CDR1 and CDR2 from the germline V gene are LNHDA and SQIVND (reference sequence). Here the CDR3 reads CASSNGAGGDEQFF. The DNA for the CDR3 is TGTGCCAGTAGTAATGGGGCAGGTGGCGATGAGCAGTTCTTC.

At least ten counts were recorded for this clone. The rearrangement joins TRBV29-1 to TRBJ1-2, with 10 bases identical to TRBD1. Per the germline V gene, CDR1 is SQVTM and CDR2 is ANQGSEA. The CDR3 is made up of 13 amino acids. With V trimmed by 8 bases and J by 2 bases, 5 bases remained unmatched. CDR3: CSFGTGENYGYTF. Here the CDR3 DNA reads TGCAGCTTCGGGACAGGGGAGAACTATGGCTACACCTTC.

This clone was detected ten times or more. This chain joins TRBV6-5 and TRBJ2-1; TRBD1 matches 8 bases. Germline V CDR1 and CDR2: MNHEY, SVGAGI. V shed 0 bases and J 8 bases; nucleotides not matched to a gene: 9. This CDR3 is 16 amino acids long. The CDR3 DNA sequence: TGTGCCAGCAGTTACTCACCTGGACAGGGACGGGATGAGCAGTTCTTC. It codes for CASSYSPGQGRDEQFF.

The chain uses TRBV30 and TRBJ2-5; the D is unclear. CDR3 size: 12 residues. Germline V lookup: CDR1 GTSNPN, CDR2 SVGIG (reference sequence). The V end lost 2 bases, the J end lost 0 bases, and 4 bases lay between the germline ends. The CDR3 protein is CAWSQYQETQYF. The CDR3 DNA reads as TGTGCCTGGAGTCAGTACCAAGAGACCCAGTACTTC.

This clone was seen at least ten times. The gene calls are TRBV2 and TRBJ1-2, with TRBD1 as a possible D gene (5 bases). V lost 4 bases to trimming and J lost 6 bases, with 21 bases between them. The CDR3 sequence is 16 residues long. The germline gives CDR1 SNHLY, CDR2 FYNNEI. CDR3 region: CASSGQPRQGANGYTF. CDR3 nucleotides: TGTGCCAGCAGTGGCCAACCTCGCCAGGGTGCGAATGGCTACACCTTC. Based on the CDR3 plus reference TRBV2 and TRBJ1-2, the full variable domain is EPEVTQTPSHQVTQMGQEVILRCVPISNHLYFYWYRQILGQKVEFLVSFYNNEISEKSEIFDDQFSVERPDGSNFTLKIRSTKLEDSAMYFCASSGQPRQGANGYTFGSGTRLTVV.

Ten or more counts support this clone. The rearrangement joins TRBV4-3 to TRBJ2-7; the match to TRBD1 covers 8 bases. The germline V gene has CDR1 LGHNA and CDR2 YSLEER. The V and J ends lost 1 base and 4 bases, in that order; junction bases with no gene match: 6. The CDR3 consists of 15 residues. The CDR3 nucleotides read TGCGCCAGCAGCCAAGGGACAGGGACATCATACGAGCAGTACTTC. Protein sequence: CASSQGTGTSYEQYF.

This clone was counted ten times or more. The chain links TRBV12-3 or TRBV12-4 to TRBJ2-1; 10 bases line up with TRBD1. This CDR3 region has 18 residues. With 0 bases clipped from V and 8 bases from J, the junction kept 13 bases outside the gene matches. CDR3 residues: CASSLAPRGTGVTDEQFF. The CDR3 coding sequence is TGTGCCAGCAGTTTAGCTCCCAGAGGGACAGGGGTGACGGATGAGCAGTTCTTC.

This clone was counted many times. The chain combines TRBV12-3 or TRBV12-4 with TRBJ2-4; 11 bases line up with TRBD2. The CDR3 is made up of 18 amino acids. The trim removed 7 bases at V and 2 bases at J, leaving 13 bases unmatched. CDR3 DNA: TGTGCCAGCACCTTCGGGGTAGCGGGAGGGCCTCCCAAAAACATTCAGTACTTC. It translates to CASTFGVAGGPPKNIQYF.

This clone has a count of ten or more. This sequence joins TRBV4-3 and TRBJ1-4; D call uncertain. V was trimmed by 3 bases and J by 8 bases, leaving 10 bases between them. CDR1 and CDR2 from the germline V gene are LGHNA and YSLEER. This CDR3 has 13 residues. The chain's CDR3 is CASSQAGKEKLFF. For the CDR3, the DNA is TGCGCCAGCAGCCAGGCGGGGAAGGAAAAACTGTTTTTT.

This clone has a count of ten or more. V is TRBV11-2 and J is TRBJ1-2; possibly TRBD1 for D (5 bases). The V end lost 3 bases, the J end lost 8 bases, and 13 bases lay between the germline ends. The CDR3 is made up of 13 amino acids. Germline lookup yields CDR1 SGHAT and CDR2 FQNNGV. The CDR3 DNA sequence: TGTGCCAGCAGCTTGGGGGGAAGGGGAGGCTACACCTTC. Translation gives CASSLGGRGGYTF.

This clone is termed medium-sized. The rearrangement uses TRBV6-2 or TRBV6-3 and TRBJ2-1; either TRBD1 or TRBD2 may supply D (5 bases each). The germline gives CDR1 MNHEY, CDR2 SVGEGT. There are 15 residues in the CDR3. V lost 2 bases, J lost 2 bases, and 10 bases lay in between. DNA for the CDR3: TGTGCCAGCAGTTACCAGGGAGAACCCTACAATGAGCAGTTCTTC. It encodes CASSYQGEPYNEQFF.

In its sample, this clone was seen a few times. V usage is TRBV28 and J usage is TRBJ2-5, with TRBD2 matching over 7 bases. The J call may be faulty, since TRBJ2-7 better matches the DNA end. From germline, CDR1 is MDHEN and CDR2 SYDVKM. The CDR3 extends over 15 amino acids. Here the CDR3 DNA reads TGTGCCAGCAGTCCTGGGGGGGGTTACTCCTACGAGCAGTACTTC. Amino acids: CASSPGGGYSYEQYF.

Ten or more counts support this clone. CDR3 DNA sequence: TGTGCCAGCTCGGGACTAGCGGGAGGTGATTATGAGCAGTTCTTC. Translation gives CASSGLAGGDYEQFF. The V and J genes are TRBV28 and TRBJ2-1; 15 nucleotides line up with TRBD2. The CDR3 is 15 amino acids. CDR1 MDHEN and CDR2 SYDVKM come from the germline V gene. Trimming at V came to 8 bases and at J to 8 bases, leaving 7 bases not matched to a gene.

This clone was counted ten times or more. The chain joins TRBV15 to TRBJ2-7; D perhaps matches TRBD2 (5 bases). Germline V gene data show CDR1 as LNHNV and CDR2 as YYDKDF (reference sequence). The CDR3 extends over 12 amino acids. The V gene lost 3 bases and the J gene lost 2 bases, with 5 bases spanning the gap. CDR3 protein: CATSSGAYEQYF. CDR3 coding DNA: TGTGCCACCAGCAGCGGGGCCTACGAGCAGTACTTC.

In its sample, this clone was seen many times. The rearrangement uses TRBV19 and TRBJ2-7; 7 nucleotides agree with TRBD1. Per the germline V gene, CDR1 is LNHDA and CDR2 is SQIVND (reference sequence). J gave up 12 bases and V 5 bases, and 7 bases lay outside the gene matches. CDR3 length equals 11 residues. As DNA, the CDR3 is TGTGCCAGTAGTGAGGGGGCGAAGCTGTACTTC. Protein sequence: CASSEGAKLYF. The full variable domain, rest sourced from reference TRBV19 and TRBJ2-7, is DGGITQSPKYLFRKEGQNVTLSCEQNLNHDAMYWYRQDPGQGLRLIYYSQIVNDFQKGDIAEGYSVSREKKESFPLTVTSAQKNPTAFYLCASSEGAKLYFGPGTRLTVT.

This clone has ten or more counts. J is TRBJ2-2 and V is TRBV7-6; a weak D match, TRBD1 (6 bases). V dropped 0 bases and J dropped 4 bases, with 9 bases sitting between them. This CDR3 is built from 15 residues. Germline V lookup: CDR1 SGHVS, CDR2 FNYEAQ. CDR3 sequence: CASSLAGTITGELFF. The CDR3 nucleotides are TGTGCCAGCAGCTTAGCCGGGACAATCACCGGGGAGCTGTTTTTT.

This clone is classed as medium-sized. The CDR3, as DNA: TGTGCCATCAGTGAGTCGACAGGGTCCTACGAGCAGTACTTC. Translated: CAISESTGSYEQYF. The J gene is TRBJ2-7, the V gene TRBV10-3, with 7 bases lining up with TRBD1. Germline loops: CDR1 ENHRY, CDR2 SYGVKD. The J segment lost 1 base and the V segment lost 0 bases, leaving 0 bases of the junction unmatched. The CDR3 is made up of 14 amino acids.

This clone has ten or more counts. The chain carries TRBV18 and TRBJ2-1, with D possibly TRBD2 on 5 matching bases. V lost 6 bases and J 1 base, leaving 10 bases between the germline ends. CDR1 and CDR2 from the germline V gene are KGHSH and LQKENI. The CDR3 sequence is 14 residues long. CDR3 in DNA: TGTGCCAGCTCCTGGGCGGGTTCCTACAATGAGCAGTTCTTC. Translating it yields CASSWAGSYNEQFF.

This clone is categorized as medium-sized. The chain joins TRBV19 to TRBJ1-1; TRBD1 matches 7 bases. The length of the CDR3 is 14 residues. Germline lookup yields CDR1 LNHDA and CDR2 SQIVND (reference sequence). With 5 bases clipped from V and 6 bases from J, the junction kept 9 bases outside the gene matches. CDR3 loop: CASSDDRASAEAFF. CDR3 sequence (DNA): TGTGCCAGTAGTGATGACAGGGCCAGCGCTGAAGCTTTCTTT.

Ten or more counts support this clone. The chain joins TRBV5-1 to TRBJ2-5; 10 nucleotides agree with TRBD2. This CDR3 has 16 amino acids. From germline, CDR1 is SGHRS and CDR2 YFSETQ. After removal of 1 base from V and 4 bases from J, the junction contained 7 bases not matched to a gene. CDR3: CASSLLLAGPGETQYF. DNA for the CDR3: TGCGCCAGCAGCTTGTTACTAGCGGGGCCGGGAGAGACCCAGTACTTC.

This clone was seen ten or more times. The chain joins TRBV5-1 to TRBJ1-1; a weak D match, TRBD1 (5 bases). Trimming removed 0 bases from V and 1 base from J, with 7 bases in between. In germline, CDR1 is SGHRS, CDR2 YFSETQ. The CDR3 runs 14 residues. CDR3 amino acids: CASSLAGPNTEAFF. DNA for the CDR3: TGCGCCAGCAGCTTGGCAGGGCCGAACACTGAAGCTTTCTTT.

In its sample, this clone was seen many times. The CDR3 reads CASSEWRGAFIAFF. DNA for the CDR3: TGTGCCAGCAGTGAGTGGAGGGGCGCATTTATAGCTTTCTTT. The chain has TRBV27 and TRBJ1-1; D is perhaps TRBD1 (5 bases). This CDR3 spans 14 amino acids. Germline CDR1 is MNHEY and CDR2 is SMNVEV (reference sequence). The V end lost 5 bases, the J end lost 10 bases, and 20 bases lay between the germline ends.

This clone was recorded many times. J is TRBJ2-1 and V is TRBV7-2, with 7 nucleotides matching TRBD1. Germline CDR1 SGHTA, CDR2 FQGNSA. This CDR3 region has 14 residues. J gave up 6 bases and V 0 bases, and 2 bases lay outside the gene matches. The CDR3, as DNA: TGTGCCAGCAGCTTAGCCCCAGGGGGCAATGAGCAGTTCTTC. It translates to CASSLAPGGNEQFF.